In this sample, the clone carrying this T cell receptor beta chain turned up once. Its antigen is unidentified. This sample was taken from a study of T cell responses to AZD1222 COVID-19 vaccine. Germline CDR1 reads SGHDT; CDR2 reads YYEEEE. V lost 0 bases, J lost 7 bases, and 5 bases stayed unmatched. The CDR3 is made up of 15 amino acids. Assay used: immunoSEQ multiplex PCR; TCRdb lists only in-frame clones, some missing. Of roughly 120,000 clones listed, around 85% are singletons. Study-wide findings and caveats: Most donors were white British and more were female, and clonal diversity was possibly underestimated. Unmutated variant regions are reportedly the target of nearly half of TCRs that are spike-specific. It was only after the peak T cell response that any repertoires were sampled.

The TCR sequence derives from an adult who received the AZD1222 COVID-19 vaccine. The chain uses TRBV5-6 and TRBJ2-1, with 9 bases matching TRBD2. Source: peripheral blood, taken 28 days after the second AZD1222 dose. This CDR3 reads CASSLGGGARNEQFF. The CDR3 coding sequence is TGTGCCAGCAGCTTGGGCGGGGGGGCCAGAAATGAGCAGTTCTTC.